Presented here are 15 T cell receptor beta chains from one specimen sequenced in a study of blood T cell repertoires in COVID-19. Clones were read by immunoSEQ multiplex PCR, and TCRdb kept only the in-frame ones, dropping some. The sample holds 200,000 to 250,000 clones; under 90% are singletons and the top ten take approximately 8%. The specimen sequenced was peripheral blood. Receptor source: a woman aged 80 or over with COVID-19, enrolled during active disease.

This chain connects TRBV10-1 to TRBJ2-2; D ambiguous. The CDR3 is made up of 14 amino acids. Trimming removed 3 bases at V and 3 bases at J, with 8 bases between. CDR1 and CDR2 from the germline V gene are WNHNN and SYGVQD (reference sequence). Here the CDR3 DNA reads TGCGCCAGCAGTGATCTTGAGGACACCGGGGAGCTGTTTTTT. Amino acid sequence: CASSDLEDTGELFF.

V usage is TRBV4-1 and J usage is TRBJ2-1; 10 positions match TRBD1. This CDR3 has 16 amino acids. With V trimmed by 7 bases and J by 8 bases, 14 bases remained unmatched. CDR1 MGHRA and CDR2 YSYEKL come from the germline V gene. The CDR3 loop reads CASTPVRTGGWDEQFF. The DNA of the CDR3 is TGCGCCAGCACGCCAGTAAGGACAGGGGGGTGGGATGAGCAGTTCTTC.

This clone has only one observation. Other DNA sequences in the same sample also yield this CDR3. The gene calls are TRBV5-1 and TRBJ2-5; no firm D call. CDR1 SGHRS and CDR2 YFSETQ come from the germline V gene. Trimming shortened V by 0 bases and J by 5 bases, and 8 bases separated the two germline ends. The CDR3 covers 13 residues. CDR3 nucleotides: TGCGCCAGCAGCTTGGCGGCGAGGGAGACCCAGTACTTC. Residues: CASSLAARETQYF.

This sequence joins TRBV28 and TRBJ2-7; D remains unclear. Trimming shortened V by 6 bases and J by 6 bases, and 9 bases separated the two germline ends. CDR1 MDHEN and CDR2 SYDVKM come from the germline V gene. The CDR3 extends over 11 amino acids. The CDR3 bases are TGTGCCAGCAGCCCCCGGGTCGAGCAGTACTTC. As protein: CASSPRVEQYF.

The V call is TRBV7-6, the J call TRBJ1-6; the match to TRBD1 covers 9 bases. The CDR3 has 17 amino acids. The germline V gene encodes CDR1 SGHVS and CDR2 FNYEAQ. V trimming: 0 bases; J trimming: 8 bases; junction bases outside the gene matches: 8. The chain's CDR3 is CASSLAIIGTGYSPLHF. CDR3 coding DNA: TGTGCCAGCAGCTTAGCGATTATTGGGACAGGGTATTCACCCCTCCACTTT.

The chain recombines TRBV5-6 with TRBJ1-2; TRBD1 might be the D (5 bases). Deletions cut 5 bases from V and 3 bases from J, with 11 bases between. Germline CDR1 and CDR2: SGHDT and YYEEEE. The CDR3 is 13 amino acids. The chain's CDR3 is CASSAGGYYGYTF. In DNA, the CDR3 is TGTGCCAGCAGTGCCGGGGGATACTATGGCTACACCTTC.

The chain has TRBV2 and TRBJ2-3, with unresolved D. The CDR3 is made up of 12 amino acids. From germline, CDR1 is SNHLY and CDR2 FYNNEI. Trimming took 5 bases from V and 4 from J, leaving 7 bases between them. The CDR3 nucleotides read TGTGCCAGCAGTCCCCTTTCAGATACGCAGTATTTT. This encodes CASSPLSDTQYF.

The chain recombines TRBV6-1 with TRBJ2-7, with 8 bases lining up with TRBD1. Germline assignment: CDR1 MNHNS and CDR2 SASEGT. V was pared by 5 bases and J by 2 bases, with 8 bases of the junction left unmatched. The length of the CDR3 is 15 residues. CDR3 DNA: TGTGCCAGCAGTCTCAGACAGGGGACGGCCTACGAGCAGTACTTC. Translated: CASSLRQGTAYEQYF.

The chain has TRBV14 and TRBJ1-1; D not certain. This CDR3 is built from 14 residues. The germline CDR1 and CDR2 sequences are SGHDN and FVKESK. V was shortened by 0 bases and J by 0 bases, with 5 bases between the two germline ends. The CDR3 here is CASSQDSVNTEAFF. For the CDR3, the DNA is TGTGCCAGCAGCCAAGATTCAGTGAACACTGAAGCTTTCTTT.

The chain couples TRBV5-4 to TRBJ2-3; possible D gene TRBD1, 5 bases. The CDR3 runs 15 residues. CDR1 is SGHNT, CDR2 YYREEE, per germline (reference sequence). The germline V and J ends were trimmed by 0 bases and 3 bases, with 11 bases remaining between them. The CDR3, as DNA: TGTGCCAGCAGCTTGGGCCCACAGGCTACAGATACGCAGTATTTT. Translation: CASSLGPQATDTQYF. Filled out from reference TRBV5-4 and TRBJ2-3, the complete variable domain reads ETGVTQSPTHLIKTRGQQVTLRCSSQSGHNTVSWYQQALGQGPQFIFQYYREEENGRGNFPPRFSGLQFPNYSSELNVNALELDDSALYLCASSLGPQATDTQYFGPGTRLTVL.

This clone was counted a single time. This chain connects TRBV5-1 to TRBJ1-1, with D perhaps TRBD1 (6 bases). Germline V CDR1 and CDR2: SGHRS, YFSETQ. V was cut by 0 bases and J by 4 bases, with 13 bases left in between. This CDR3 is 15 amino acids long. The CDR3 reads CASSLVGEGGTEAFF. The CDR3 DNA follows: TGCGCCAGCAGCTTGGTTGGGGAAGGGGGCACTGAAGCTTTCTTT.

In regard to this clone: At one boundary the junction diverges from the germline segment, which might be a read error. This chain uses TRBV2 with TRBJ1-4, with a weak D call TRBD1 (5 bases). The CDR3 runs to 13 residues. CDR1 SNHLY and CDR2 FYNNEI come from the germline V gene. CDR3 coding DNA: TGTGCCAGCACCGAAGAAGGACACACGACCCCCGGGTTT. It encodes CASTEEGHTTPGF.

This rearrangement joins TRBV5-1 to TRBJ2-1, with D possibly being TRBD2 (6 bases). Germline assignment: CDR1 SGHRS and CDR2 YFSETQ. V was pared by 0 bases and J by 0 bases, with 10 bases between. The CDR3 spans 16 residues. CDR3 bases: TGCGCCAGCAGCTTGGTTGCGGGAACCTCCTACAATGAGCAGTTCTTC. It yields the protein CASSLVAGTSYNEQFF. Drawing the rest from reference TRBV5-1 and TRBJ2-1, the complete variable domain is KAGVTQTPRYLIKTRGQQVTLSCSPISGHRSVSWYQQTPGQGLQFLFEYFSETQRNKGNFPGRFSGRQFSNSRSEMNVSTLELGDSALYLCASSLVAGTSYNEQFFGPGTRLTVL.

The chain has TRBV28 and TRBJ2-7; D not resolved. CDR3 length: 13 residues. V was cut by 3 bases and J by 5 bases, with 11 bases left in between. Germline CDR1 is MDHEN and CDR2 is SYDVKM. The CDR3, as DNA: TGTGCCAGCAGTTTTTTTAAGACTCACGAGCAGTACTTC. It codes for CASSFFKTHEQYF. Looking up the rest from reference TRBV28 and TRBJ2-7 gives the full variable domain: DVKVTQSSRYLVKRTGEKVFLECVQDMDHENMFWYRQDPGLGLRLIYFSYDVKMKEKGDIPEGYSVSREKKERFSLILESASTNQTSMYLCASSFFKTHEQYFGPGTRLTVT.

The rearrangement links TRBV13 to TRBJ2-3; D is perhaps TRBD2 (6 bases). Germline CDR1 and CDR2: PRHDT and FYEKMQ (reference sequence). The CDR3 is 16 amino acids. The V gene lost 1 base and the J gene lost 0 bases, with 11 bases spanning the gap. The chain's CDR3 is CASSLVGGKSTDTQYF. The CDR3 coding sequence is TGTGCCAGCAGCTTAGTGGGCGGGAAAAGCACAGATACGCAGTATTTT.